The sample holds a few counts of the clone carrying this TCR beta chain. Its antigen remains unidentified. This sample was taken from a study of cytomegalovirus exposure and HLA in healthy donors. Regarding the study as a whole: Three chains tied to CMV proved CMV antigen-specific in vitro. A missense DCLRE1C variant was associated with V- and J-gene trimming of TCR beta chains in a later analysis, and an independent cohort replicated the association. Within an earlier analysis, most TCR beta V segments proved productive either about 87% or about 30% of the time. Sequencing depth across donors, presence/absence analyses assumed, was roughly uniform.

With 60 Vbeta and 13 Jbeta primers, the PCR was carried out. Sequenced by immunoSEQ multiplex PCR; TCRdb stores in-frame clones only, minus some. Altogether some 110,000 clones are present, approximately 70% being singletons, with the ten largest covering 0.87%. Germline CDR1 and CDR2: SGHRS and YFSETQ. The CDR3 has 15 residues. The V segment lost 4 bases and the J segment 8 bases; nucleotides outside the gene matches: 10. The sequence derives from a woman in her thirties in good health and CMV-seronegative. Sample: PBMCs. The chain joins TRBV5-1 to TRBJ1-4; 8 bases agree with TRBD1. In nucleotides, the CDR3 is TGCGCCAGCAGCAACCTAGGACAGGGAGGAGAAAAACTGTTTTTT. Protein product: CASSNLGQGGEKLFF. Combining the CDR3 with reference TRBV5-1 and TRBJ1-4 gives the whole variable domain KAGVTQTPRYLIKTRGQQVTLSCSPISGHRSVSWYQQTPGQGLQFLFEYFSETQRNKGNFPGRFSGRQFSNSRSEMNVSTLELGDSALYLCASSNLGQGGEKLFFGSGTQLSVL.